This T cell receptor (beta chain) was recorded in a study of blood T cell repertoires in COVID-19. Study information: Samples representing acute and convalescent COVID-19 were sourced from the United States, Italy and Spain. Sample material is recorded as cDNA or gDNA derived from T cells, B-cell-depleted T cells, or PBMCs.

CDR1 is SGHTA and CDR2 is FQGNSA in the germline V gene. V was clipped by 0 bases and J by 4 bases, with 10 bases between them. The CDR3 is made up of 14 amino acids. As handled by the study authors: Estimates of nucleated cell counts were drawn from the amplification of reference gene primers. Only in-frame clones appear in the TCRdb table, and some are missing; sequencing was by immunoSEQ multiplex PCR. V and J calls and clone size come straight from that table; D and trimming were deduced from the DNA. The repertoire has fewer than 200,000 clones, around 90% of them found once; the top ten carry 3.9%.

Material for sequencing was peripheral blood. The TCR was taken from a woman in her fifties or sixties who had recovered from COVID-19. The rearrangement links TRBV7-2 to TRBJ2-7; a possible D gene is TRBD1 (6 bases). This CDR3 reads CASSLAAGAYEQYF. In DNA, the CDR3 is TGTGCCAGCAGCTTAGCCGCAGGGGCTTACGAGCAGTACTTC.